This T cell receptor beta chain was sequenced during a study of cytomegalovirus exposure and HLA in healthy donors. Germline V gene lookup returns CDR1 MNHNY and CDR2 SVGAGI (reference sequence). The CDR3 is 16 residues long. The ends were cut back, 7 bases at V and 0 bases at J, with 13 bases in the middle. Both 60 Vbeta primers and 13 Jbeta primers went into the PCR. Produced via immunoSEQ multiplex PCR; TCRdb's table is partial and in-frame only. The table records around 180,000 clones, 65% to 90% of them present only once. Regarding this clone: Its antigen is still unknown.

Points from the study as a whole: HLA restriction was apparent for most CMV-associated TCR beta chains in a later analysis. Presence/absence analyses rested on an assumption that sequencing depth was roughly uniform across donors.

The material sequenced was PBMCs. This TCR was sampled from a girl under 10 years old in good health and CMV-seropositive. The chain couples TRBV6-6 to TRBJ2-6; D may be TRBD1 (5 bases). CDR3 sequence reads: CASKETAVSGANVLTF. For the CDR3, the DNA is TGTGCCAGCAAGGAGACAGCCGTCTCTGGGGCCAACGTCCTGACTTTC.